The clone carrying this TCR beta chain was detected many times. Its specificity is not known. Its ends do not fully match the called genes, so a read error is possible. The germline CDR1 and CDR2 sequences are SGHTA and FQGNSA. This CDR3 is 17 amino acids long. These data are taken from a study of read filtering for tumor transcriptome and immune sequencing. Study-level information: TCR-mapped reads were about 3.5 to 10.27 million with IR-seq versus roughly 85 to 1,400 with RNA-seq.

Study outcomes and limitations: Single-read clonotypes: about 82% of IR-seq clonotypes (around 3.5% of reads), more than 70% of RNA-seq clonotypes (nearly 45% of reads).

The library was built from 400 ng RNA with molecular barcoded adaptors for alpha/delta and beta/gamma chains. MiXCR, applied by TCRdb to the reads, yields one record per CDR3 protein. The sample lists thousands of distinct CDR3 sequences, about 17% occurring once. The chain carries TRBV7-2 and TRBJ2-1; the match to TRBD2 covers 8 bases. The sequenced sample consisted of a population of CD138-negative cells sorted from bone marrow. This clonotype was obtained from a donor aged 40 or older with multiple myeloma. CDR3 residues: CASSRFIAGSSYNGQFF. CDR3 DNA sequence: TGTGCCAGCAGCCGCTTCATAGCGGGATCCTCCTACAATGGGCAGTTCTTC. Full variable domain (remainder filled in from reference TRBV7-2 and TRBJ2-1): GAGVSQSPSNKVTEKGKDVELRCDPISGHTALYWYRQSLGQGLEFLIYFQGNSAPDKSGLPSDRFSAERTGGSVSTLTIQRTQQEDSAVYLCASSRFIAGSSYNGQFFGPGTRLTVL.